This T cell receptor beta chain was captured in a study of blood T cell repertoires in COVID-19. Those enrolled, adults aged about 18 to 89 years, came from some 25 US areas. Cohort allocation depended upon clinical history that participants reported. TCRdb's copy holds only in-frame clones and misses some; the assay was immunoSEQ multiplex PCR. The table shows some 510,000 clones, with 70% to 90% occurring only once. The V and J ends lost 2 bases and 4 bases, in that order; junction bases with no gene match: 15. The CDR3 is made up of 19 amino acids. From germline, CDR1 is SGHVS and CDR2 FNYEAQ. The sequenced sample was PBMCs or T cells enriched from blood (not recorded which). V is TRBV7-6 and J is TRBJ1-5, with 9 bases that match TRBD1. The receptor was derived from a middle-aged woman who had recovered from COVID-19. The CDR3 here is CASSLSLGTGRFINQPQHF. The CDR3 region has the DNA TGTGCCAGCAGCTTATCCTTGGGGACAGGGCGCTTCATTAATCAGCCCCAGCATTTT.